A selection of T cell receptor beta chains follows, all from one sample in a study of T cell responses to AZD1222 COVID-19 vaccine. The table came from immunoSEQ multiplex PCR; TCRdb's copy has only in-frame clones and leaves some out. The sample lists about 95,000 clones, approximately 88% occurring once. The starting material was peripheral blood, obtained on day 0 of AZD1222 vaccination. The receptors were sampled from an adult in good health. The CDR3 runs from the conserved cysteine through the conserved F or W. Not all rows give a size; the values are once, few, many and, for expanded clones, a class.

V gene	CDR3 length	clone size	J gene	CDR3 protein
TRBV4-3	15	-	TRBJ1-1	CASSQDPRGSLKAFF
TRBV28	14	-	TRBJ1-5	CASRAGTSNQPQHF
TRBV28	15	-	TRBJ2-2	CASRRDLTNTGELFF
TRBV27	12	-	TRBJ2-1	CASSLRRNEQFF
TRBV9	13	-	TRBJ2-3	CASSARLGDTQYF
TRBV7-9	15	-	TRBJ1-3	CASSLVGTAGNTIYF
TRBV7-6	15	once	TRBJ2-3	CASSLGLISTDTQYF
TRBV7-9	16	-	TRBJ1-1	CASSLRGTGGATEAFF
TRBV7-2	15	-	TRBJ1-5	CASSLAGQLNQPQHF
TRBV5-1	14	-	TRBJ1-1	CASFLDSDGAEAFF
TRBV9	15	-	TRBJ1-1	CASSVGSGLNTEAFF
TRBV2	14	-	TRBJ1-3	CASSDGRRGDTIYF
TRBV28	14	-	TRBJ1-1	CASRSTGMNTEAFF
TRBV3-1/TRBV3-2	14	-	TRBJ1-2	CASSQDGRLIGYTF
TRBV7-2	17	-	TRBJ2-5	CASSHHRSGNSPGTQYF
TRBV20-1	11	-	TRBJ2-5	CSAPTLGTQYF
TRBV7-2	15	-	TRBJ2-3	CASSYTGGFTDTQYF
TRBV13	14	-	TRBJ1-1	CASSTAGVSTEAFF
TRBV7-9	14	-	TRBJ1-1	CASRPTGMNTEAFF
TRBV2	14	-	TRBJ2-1	CASYGGGPYNEQFF
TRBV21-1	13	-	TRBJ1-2	CASTPVGGYGYTF
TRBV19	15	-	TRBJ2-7	CASSHRSQALYEQYF
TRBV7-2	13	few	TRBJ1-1	CASSSNRATEAFF
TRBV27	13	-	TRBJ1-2	CASSFRPAYGYTF
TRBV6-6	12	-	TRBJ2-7	CATSPVSYEQYF
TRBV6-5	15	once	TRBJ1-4	CASSSRTGTFEKLFF
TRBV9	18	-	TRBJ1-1	CASSVGGTPDSMNTEAFF
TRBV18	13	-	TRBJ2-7	CASSPEGGDEQYF
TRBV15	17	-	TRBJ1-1	CATSRGKGTGMNTEAFF
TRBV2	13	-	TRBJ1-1	CASRTGVNTEAFF
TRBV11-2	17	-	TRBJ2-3	CASSSPRLAGEPDTQYF
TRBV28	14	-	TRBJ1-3	CASSNRAPGNTIYF
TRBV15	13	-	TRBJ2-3	CATSSGGTDTQYF
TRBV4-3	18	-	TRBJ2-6	CASSQDAPRGAGANVLTF
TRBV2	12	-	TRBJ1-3	CASTGTGNTIYF